The present T cell receptor (beta chain) was sequenced within a study of cytomegalovirus exposure and HLA in healthy donors. The PCR ran on 60 Vbeta and 13 Jbeta primers. Using immunoSEQ multiplex PCR, the repertoire was profiled, and TCRdb retains in-frame clones only, with some absent. Here the sample spans about 99,000 clones, more than 75% being singletons. The study, taken as a whole, reports: A later analysis showed that HLA-associated TCR beta chains had undergone more clonal expansion than equally common others. There were some public TCRs occurring in many donors, but most TCR sequences were rare.

The ends lost 0 bases at V and 4 bases at J; junction bases unmatched: 6. CDR1 is KGHSH, CDR2 LQKENI, per germline. The length of the CDR3 is 17 residues. Concerning this clone: The target antigen is unknown.

The V gene is TRBV18, the J gene TRBJ2-1, with 10 bases identical to TRBD1. Sequencing was carried out using PBMCs. This receptor was identified in a woman under 30 in good health and CMV-seropositive. The CDR3 DNA reads as TGTGCCAGCTCACCACCCATCTGGGACAGGGGTTACAATGAGCAGTTCTTC. Translated, it gives CASSPPIWDRGYNEQFF. The whole variable domain, remainder taken from reference TRBV18 and TRBJ2-1, is NAGVMQNPRHLVRRRGQEARLRCSPMKGHSHVYWYRQLPEEGLKFMVYLQKENIIDESGMPKERFSAEFPKEGPSILRIQQVVRGDSAAYFCASSPPIWDRGYNEQFFGPGTRLTVL.